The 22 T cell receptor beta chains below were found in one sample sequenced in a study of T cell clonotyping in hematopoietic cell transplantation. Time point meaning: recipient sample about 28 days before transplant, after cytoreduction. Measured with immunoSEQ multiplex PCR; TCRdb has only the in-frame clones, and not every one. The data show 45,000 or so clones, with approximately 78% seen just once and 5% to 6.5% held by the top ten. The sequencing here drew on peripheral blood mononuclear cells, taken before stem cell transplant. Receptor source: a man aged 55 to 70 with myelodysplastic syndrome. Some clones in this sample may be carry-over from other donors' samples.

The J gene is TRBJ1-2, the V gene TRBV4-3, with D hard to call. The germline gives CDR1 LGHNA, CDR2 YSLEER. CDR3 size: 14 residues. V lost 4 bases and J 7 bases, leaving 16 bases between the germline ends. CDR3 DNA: TGCGCCAGCAGCCGCCAACCCGGGAATTCTGGCTACACCTTC. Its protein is CASSRQPGNSGYTF.

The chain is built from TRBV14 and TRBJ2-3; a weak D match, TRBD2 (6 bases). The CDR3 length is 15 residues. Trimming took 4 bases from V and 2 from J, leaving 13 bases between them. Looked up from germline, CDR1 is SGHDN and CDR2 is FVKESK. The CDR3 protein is CASSPLSGYTDTQYF. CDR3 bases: TGTGCCAGCAGCCCGCTGAGCGGGTACACAGATACGCAGTATTTT.

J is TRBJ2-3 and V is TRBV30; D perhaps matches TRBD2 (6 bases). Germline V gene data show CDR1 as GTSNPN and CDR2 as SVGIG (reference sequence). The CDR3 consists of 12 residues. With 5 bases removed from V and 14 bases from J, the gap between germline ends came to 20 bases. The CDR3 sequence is CAWGRAGSRTYF. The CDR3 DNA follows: TGTGCCTGGGGCAGGGCGGGATCCAGAACGTATTTT. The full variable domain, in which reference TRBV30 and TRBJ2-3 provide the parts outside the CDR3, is SQTIHQWPATLVQPVGSPLSLECTVEGTSNPNLYWYRQAAGRGLQLLFYSVGIGQISSEVPQNLSASRPQDRQFILSSKKLLLSDSGFYLCAWGRAGSRTYFGPGTRLTVL.

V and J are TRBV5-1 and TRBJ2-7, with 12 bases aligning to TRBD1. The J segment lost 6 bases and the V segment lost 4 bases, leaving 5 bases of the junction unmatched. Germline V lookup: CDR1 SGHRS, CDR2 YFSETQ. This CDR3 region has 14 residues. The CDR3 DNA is TGCGCCAGCAGCGGACCGGGACAGGGGGCCGAGCAGTACTTC. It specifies CASSGPGQGAEQYF.

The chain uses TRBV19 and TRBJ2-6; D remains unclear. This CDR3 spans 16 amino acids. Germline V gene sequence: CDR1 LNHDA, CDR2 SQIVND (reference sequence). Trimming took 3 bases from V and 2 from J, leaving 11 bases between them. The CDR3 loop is CASSILDGAGANVLTF. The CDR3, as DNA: TGTGCCAGTAGTATCCTAGACGGTGCTGGGGCCAACGTCCTGACTTTC.

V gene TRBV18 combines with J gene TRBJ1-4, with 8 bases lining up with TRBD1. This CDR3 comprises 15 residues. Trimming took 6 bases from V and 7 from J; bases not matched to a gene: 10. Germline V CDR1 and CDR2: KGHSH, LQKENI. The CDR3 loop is CASSSSGGQGEKLFF. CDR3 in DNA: TGTGCCAGCTCCTCCTCAGGGGGCCAGGGTGAAAAACTGTTTTTT.

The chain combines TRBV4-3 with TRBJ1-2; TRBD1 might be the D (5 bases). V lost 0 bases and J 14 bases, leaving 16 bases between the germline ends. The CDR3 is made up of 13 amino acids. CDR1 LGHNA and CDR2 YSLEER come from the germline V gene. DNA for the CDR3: TGCGCCAGCAGCCAAGATTGGGGGACCGCGGGGACCTTC. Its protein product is CASSQDWGTAGTF.

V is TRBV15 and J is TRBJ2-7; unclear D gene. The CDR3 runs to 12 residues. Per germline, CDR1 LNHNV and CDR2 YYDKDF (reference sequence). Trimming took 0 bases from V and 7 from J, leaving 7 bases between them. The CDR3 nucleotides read TGTGCCACCAGCAGAGATCGTCGGGAGCAGTACTTC. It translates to CATSRDRREQYF.

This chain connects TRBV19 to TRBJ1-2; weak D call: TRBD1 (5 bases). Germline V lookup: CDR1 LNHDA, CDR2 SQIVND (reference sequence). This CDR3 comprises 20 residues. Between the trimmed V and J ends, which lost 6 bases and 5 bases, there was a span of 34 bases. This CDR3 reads CASRRGRRDEASEAGYGYTF. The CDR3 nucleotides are TGTGCCAGTAGAAGGGGACGGAGGGACGAGGCGTCGGAGGCAGGGTATGGCTACACCTTC.

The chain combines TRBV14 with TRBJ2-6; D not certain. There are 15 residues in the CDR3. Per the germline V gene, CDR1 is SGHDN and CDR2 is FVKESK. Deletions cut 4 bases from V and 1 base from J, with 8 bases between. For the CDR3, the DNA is TGTGCCAGCAGCCCTGGTGGGTCTGGGGCCAACGTCCTGACTTTC. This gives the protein CASSPGGSGANVLTF. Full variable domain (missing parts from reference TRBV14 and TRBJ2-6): EAGVTQFPSHSVIEKGQTVTLRCDPISGHDNLYWYRRVMGKEIKFLLHFVKESKQDESGMPNNRFLAERTGGTYSTLKVQPAELEDSGVYFCASSPGGSGANVLTFGAGSRLTVL.

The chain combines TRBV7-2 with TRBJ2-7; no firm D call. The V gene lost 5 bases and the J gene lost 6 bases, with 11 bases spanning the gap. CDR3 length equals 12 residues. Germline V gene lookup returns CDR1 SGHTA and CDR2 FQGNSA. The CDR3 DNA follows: TGTGCCAGCAGCCGCTTTGAAGGCGAGCAGTACTTC. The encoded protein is CASSRFEGEQYF.

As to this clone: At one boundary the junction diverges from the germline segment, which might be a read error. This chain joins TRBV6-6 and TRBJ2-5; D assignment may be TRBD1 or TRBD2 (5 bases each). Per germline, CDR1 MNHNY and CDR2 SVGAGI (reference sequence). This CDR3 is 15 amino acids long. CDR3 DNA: TGTGCCAGCAGCCGGAAGGGGACGGAACAAGAGACCCGGTACTTC. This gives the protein CASSRKGTEQETRYF.

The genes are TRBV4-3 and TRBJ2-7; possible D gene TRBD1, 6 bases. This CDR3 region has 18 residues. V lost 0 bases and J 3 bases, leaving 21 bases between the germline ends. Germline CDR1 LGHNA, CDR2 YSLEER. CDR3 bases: TGCGCCAGCAGCCAAGATTTGGCCGGTCCCACAGGGAACTACGAGCAGTACTTC. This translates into CASSQDLAGPTGNYEQYF.

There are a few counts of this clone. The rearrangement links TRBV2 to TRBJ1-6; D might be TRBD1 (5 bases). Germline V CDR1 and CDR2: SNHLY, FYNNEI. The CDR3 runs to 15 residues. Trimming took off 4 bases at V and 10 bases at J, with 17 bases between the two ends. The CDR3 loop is CASSVVGRARSPLHF. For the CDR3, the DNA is TGTGCCAGCAGTGTCGTTGGCAGGGCCAGGTCACCCCTCCACTTT.

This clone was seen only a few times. CDR3 nucleotide sequence: TGTGCCAGCAGCCAAGACAGGGGAAATAATTCACCCCTCCACTTT. It codes for CASSQDRGNNSPLHF. The chain recombines TRBV16 with TRBJ1-6; TRBD1 aligns across 8 bases. Germline assignment: CDR1 KGHSY and CDR2 FQNENV. V lost 2 bases, J lost 5 bases, and 2 bases stayed unmatched. The CDR3 sequence is 15 residues long.

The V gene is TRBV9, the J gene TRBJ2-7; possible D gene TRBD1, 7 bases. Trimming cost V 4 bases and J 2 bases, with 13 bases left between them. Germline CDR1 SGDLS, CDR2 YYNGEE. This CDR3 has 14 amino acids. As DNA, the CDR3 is TGTGCCAGCAGCACCGCGGGACAGACCTACGAGCAGTACTTC. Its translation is CASSTAGQTYEQYF.

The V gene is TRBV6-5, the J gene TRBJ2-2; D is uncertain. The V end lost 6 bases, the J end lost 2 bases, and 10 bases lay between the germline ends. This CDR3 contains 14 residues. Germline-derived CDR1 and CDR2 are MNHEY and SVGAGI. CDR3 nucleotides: TGTGCCAGCAGCCCAAATGGTAACACCGGGGAGCTGTTTTTT. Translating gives CASSPNGNTGELFF.

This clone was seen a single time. CDR3 loop: CSVEDIFYGYTF. The CDR3 DNA follows: TGCAGCGTTGAAGATATCTTCTATGGCTACACCTTC. The V call is TRBV29-1, the J call TRBJ1-2; no clear D gene. With 0 bases removed from V and 4 bases from J, the gap between germline ends came to 6 bases. The CDR3 loop spans 12 amino acids. CDR1 is SQVTM, CDR2 ANQGSEA, per germline. Looking up the rest from reference TRBV29-1 and TRBJ1-2 gives the full variable domain: SAVISQKPSRDICQRGTSLTIQCQVDSQVTMMFWYRQQPGQSLTLIATANQGSEATYESGFVIDKFPISRPNLTFSTLTVSNMSPEDSSIYLCSVEDIFYGYTFGSGTRLTVV.

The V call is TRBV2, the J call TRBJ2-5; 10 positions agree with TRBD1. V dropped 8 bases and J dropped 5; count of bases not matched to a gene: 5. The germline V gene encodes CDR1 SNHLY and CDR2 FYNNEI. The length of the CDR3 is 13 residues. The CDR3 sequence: CASDRGRKETQYF. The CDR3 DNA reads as TGTGCCAGCGACAGGGGGCGCAAGGAGACCCAGTACTTC.

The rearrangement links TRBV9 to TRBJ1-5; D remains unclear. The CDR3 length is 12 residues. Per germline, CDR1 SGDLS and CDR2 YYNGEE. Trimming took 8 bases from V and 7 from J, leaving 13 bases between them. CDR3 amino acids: CARPRKEQPQHF. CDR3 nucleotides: TGTGCCAGACCCAGGAAGGAGCAGCCCCAGCATTTT.

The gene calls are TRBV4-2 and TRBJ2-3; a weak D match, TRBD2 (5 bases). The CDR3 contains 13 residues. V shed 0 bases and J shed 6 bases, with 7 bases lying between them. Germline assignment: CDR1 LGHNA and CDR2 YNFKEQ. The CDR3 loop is CASSQDRRDTQYF. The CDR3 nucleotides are TGTGCCAGCAGCCAAGACAGGAGGGATACGCAGTATTTT.

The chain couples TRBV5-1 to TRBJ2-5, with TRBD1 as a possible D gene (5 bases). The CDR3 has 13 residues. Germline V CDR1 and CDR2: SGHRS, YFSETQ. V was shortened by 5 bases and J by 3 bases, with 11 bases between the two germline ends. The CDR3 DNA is TGCGCCAGCAGACTGACAGAAAAAGAGACCCAGTACTTC. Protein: CASRLTEKETQYF.